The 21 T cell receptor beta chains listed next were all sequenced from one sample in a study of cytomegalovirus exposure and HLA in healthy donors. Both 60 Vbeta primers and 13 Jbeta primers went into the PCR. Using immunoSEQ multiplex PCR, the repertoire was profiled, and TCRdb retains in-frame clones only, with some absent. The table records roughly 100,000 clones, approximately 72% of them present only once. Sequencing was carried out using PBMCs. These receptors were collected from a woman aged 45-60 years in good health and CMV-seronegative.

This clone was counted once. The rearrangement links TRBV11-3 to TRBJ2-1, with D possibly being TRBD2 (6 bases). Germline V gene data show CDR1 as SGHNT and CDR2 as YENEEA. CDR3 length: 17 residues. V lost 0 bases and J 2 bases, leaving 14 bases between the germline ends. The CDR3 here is CASSLDGASETYNEQFF. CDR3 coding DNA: TGTGCCAGCAGCTTAGATGGGGCTAGCGAAACCTACAATGAGCAGTTCTTC.

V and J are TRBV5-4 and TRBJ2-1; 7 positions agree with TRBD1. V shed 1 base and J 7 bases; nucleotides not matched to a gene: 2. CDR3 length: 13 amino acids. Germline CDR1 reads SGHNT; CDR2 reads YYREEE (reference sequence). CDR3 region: CASSLPGGNEQFF. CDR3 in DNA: TGTGCCAGCAGCTTGCCAGGGGGAAATGAGCAGTTCTTC. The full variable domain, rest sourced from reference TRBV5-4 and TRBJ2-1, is ETGVTQSPTHLIKTRGQQVTLRCSSQSGHNTVSWYQQALGQGPQFIFQYYREEENGRGNFPPRFSGLQFPNYSSELNVNALELDDSALYLCASSLPGGNEQFFGPGTRLTVL.

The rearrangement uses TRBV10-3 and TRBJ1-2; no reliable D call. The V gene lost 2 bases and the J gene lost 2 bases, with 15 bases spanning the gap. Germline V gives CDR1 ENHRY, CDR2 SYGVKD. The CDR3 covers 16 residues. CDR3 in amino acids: CAISEPPGRENYGYTF. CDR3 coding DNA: TGTGCCATCAGTGAGCCCCCGGGGAGGGAGAACTATGGCTACACCTTC.

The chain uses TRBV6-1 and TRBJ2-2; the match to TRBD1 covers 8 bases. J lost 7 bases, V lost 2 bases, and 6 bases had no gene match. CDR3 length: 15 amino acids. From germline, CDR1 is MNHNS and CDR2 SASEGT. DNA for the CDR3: TGTGCCAGCAGTGAATGGGGACAGGCGGGCGGGGAGCTGTTTTTT. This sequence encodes CASSEWGQAGGELFF.

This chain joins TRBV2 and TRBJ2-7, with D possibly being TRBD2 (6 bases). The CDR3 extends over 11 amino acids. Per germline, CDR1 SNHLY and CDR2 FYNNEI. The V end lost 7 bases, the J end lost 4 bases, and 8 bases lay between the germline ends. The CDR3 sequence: CASTRGYEQYF. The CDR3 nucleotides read TGTGCCAGCACGCGGGGTTACGAGCAGTACTTC.

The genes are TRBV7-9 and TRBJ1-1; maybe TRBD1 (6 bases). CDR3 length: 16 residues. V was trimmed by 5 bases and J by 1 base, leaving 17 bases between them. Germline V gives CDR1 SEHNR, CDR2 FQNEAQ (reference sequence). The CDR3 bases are TGTGCCAGCAGCCGCTCTGGGGGGGCCCGGAACACTGAAGCTTTCTTT. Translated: CASSRSGGARNTEAFF.

Here the CDR3 reads CASSLVGRGPDTQYF. In DNA, the CDR3 is TGCGCCAGCAGCTTGGTGGGCAGGGGCCCAGATACGCAGTATTTT. The rearrangement uses TRBV5-1 and TRBJ2-3, with D possibly being TRBD1 (6 bases). The CDR3 totals 15 residues. The germline gives CDR1 SGHRS, CDR2 YFSETQ. Between the trimmed V and J ends, which lost 0 bases and 4 bases, there was a span of 12 bases.

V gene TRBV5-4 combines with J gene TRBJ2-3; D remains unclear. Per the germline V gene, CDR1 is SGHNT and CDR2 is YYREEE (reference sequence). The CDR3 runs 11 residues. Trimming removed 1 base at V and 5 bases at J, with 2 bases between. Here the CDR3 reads CASSLQDTQYF. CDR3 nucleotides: TGTGCCAGCAGCTTGCAAGATACGCAGTATTTT.

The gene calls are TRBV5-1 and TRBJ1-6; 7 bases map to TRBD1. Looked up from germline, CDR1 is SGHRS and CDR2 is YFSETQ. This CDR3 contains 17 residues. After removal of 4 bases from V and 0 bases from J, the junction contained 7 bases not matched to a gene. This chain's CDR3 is CASSVGQTSSYNSPLHF. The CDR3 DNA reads TGCGCCAGCAGCGTGGGACAGACGAGCTCCTATAATTCACCCCTCCACTTT. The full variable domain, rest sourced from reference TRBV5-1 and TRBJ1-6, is KAGVTQTPRYLIKTRGQQVTLSCSPISGHRSVSWYQQTPGQGLQFLFEYFSETQRNKGNFPGRFSGRQFSNSRSEMNVSTLELGDSALYLCASSVGQTSSYNSPLHFGNGTRLTVT.

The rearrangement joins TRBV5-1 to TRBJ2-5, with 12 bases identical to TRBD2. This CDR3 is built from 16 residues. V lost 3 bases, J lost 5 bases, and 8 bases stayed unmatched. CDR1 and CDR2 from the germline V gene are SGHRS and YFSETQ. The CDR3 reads CASSSGRLAGDETQYF. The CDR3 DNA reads TGCGCCAGCAGCTCTGGCAGACTAGCGGGAGATGAGACCCAGTACTTC.

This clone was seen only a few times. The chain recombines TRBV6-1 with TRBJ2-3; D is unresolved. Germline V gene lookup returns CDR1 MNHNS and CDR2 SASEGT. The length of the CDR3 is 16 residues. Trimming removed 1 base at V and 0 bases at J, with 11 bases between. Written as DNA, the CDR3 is TGTGCCAGCAGTGAAGGGGCAGCCTTTAGCACAGATACGCAGTATTTT. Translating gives CASSEGAAFSTDTQYF.

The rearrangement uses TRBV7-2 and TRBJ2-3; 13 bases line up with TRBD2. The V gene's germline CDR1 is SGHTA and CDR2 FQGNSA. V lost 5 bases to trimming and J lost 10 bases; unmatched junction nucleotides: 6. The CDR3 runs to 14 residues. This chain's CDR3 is CASSLTSGRASQYF. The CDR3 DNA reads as TGTGCCAGCAGCCTTACTAGCGGGAGGGCCTCGCAGTATTTT.

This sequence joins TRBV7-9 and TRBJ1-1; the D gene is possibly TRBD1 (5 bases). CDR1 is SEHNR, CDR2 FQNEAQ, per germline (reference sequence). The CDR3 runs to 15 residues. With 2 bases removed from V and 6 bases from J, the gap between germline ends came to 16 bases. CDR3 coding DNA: TGTGCCAGCAGCTTAACTCGGGGGGTTTCCCCTGAAGCTTTCTTT. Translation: CASSLTRGVSPEAFF.

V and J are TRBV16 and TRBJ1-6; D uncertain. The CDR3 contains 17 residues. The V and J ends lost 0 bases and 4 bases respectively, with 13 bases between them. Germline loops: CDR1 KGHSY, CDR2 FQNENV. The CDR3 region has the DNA TGTGCCAGCAGCCAATCGTTGGGAGTTGGGTATAATTCACCCCTCCACTTT. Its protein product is CASSQSLGVGYNSPLHF.

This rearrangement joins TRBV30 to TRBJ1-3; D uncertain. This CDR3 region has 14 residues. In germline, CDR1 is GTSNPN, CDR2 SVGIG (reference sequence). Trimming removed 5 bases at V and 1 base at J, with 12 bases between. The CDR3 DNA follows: TGTGCCTGGGACCCCTCAGGTTCTGGAAACACCATATATTTT. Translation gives CAWDPSGSGNTIYF.

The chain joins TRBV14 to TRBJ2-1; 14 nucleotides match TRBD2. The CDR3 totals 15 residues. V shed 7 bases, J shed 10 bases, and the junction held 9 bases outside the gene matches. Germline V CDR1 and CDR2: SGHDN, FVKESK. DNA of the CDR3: TGTGCCAGCAAGATGACTAGCGGGAGGGCATACGAGCAGTTCTTC. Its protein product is CASKMTSGRAYEQFF.

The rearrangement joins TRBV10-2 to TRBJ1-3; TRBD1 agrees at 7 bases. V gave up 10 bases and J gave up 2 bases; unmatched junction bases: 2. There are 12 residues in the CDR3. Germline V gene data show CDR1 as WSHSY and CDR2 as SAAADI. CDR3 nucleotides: TGCGCCACCCAGGGGGCTGGAAACACCATATATTTT. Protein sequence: CATQGAGNTIYF.

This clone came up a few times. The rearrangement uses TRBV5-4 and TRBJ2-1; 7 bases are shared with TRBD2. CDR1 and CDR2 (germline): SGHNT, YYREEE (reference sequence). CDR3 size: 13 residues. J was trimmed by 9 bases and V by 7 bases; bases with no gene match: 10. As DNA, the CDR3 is TGTGCCAGCGGATCAACTAGCGTAGGTGAGCAGTTCTTC. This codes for CASGSTSVGEQFF.

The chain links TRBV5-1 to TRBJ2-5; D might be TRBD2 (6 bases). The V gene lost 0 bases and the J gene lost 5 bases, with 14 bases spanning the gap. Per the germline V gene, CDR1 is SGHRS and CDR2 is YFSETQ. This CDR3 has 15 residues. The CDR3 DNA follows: TGCGCCAGCAGCTTGGGACTAGTCAAGCGGGAGACCCAGTACTTC. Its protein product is CASSLGLVKRETQYF.

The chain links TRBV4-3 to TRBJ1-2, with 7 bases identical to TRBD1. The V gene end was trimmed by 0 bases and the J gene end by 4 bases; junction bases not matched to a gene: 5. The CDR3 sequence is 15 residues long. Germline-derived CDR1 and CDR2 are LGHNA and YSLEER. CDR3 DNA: TGCGCCAGCAGCCAAGAACCGACAGGGACCTATGGCTACACCTTC. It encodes CASSQEPTGTYGYTF.

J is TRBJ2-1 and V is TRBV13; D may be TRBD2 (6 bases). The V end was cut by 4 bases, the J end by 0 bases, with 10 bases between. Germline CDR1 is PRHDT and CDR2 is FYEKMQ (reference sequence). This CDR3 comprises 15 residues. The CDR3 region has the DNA TGTGCCAGCAGCTCGGGGAGGCCCTCCTACAATGAGCAGTTCTTC. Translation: CASSSGRPSYNEQFF.